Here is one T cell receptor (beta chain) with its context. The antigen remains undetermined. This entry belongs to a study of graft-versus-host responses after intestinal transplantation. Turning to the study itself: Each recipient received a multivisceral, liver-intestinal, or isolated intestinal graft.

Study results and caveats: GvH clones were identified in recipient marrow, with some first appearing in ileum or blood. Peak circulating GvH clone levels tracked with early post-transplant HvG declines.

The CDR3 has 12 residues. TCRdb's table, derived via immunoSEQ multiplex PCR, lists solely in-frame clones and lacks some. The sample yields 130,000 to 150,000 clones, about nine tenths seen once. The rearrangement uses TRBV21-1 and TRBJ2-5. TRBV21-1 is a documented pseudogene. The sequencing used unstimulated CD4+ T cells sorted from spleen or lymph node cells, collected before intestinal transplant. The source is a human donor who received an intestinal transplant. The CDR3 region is CASSPAQETQYF. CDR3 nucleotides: TGTGCCAGCAGCCCGGCCCAAGAGACCCAGTACTTC.